What follows are 8 T cell receptor beta chains derived from one specimen sequenced in a study of cytomegalovirus exposure and HLA in healthy donors. Vbeta (60) and Jbeta (13) primers were used in the PCR. The data were produced by immunoSEQ multiplex PCR, yet TCRdb's version contains in-frame clones alone and is incomplete. The top ten hold roughly 6.1% of the sample, which has 100,000 or so clones, 75% to 85% seen once. The sample was PBMCs. These receptor sequences come from a man between 18 and 29 years old in good health and CMV-seronegative.

V usage is TRBV25-1 and J usage is TRBJ2-5, with 10 bases that match TRBD2. The CDR3 extends over 14 amino acids. The V gene's germline CDR1 is MGHDK and CDR2 SYGVNS. With V trimmed by 6 bases and J by 5 bases, 6 bases remained unmatched. As DNA, the CDR3 is TGTGCCAGCAGCCTTAGCGGGGGGACGGAGACCCAGTACTTC. Its protein product is CASSLSGGTETQYF.

The chain couples TRBV19 to TRBJ1-4; weak D call: TRBD1 (6 bases). CDR3 size: 15 residues. Deletions cut 5 bases from V and 0 bases from J, with 10 bases between. Germline assignment: CDR1 LNHDA and CDR2 SQIVND (reference sequence). DNA for the CDR3: TGTGCCAGTAGTCTATGGACAGCAACTAATGAAAAACTGTTTTTT. It codes for CASSLWTATNEKLFF.

V gene TRBV7-2 combines with J gene TRBJ2-7; tentative D call: TRBD1 (5 bases). Germline CDR1 reads SGHTA; CDR2 reads FQGNSA. The length of the CDR3 is 15 residues. V lost 7 bases to trimming and J lost 2 bases, with 18 bases between them. The CDR3 DNA sequence: TGTGCCAGCATCGGATCACAGGCCCAACCCTACGAGCAGTACTTC. Encoded protein: CASIGSQAQPYEQYF.

This chain links TRBV11-1 with TRBJ1-1; D unclear. V lost 8 bases to trimming and J lost 4 bases, with 14 bases between them. The CDR3 spans 13 residues. Germline CDR1 and CDR2: SGHAT and FQDESV (reference sequence). The CDR3 bases are TGTGCCAGCGGACCAAGGGAGGGCACTGAAGCTTTCTTT. The encoded protein is CASGPREGTEAFF. The full variable domain, its missing parts supplied by reference TRBV11-1 and TRBJ1-1, is EAEVAQSPRYKITEKSQAVAFWCDPISGHATLYWYRQILGQGPELLVQFQDESVVDDSQLPKDRFSAERLKGVDSTLKIQPAELGDSAMYLCASGPREGTEAFFGQGTRLTVV.

The chain has TRBV6-6 and TRBJ1-2; D is unclear. V lost 0 bases to trimming and J lost 6 bases, with 14 bases between them. The CDR3 length is 15 residues. The germline V gene has CDR1 MNHNY and CDR2 SVGAGI (reference sequence). The CDR3 reads CASSYSIEGFDGYTF. The CDR3 bases are TGTGCCAGCAGTTACTCGATAGAGGGTTTCGATGGCTACACCTTC.

The V gene is TRBV10-3, the J gene TRBJ1-2; 9 bases align to TRBD1. This CDR3 is 13 amino acids long. V dropped 6 bases and J dropped 2; count of bases not matched to a gene: 1. Germline V gives CDR1 ENHRY, CDR2 SYGVKD. The CDR3 reads CAIRDRGNYGYTF. The CDR3 DNA sequence: TGTGCCATCAGAGACAGGGGGAACTATGGCTACACCTTC.

The chain uses TRBV9 and TRBJ2-3; 10 nucleotides match TRBD2. This CDR3 comprises 15 residues. The J segment lost 2 bases and the V segment lost 2 bases, leaving 2 bases of the junction unmatched. CDR1 and CDR2 (germline): SGDLS, YYNGEE. CDR3 residues: CASSVSGRNTDTQYF. The CDR3 coding sequence is TGTGCCAGCAGCGTTAGCGGGAGGAACACAGATACGCAGTATTTT.

As for this clone: The junction and the germline gene differ at one end; a read error may be behind it. The chain couples TRBV10-3 to TRBJ1-2; TRBD1 is a possible D gene (6 bases). The CDR3 length is 13 residues. Germline V lookup: CDR1 ENHRY, CDR2 SYGVKD. The CDR3 DNA reads as TGTGCCAGCAGTTACGGGGGGCTCTATGGCTACACCTTC. It codes for CASSYGGLYGYTF.